This TCR beta chain stems from a study of T cells in Graves' hyperthyroidism and ophthalmopathy. RNA transcripts were the template for amplifying TCR beta CDR3 regions. Carried out on the TCR CDR3, a first-round RT-PCR used the HTBI primer set. One entry per CDR3 protein, called by TCRdb with MiXCR from the multiplex PCR reads. In the table there are some 740,000 distinct CDR3 sequences, 11% to 15% of which are singletons. Each patient was aged 18 to 65 and had newly diagnosed hyperthyroidism of under 2 months' duration. The source of the PBMCs was over 8.5 ml of fresh peripheral blood. Trimming shortened V by 7 bases and J by 7 bases, and 10 bases separated the two germline ends. Germline V gene lookup returns CDR1 SQVTM and CDR2 ANQGSEA. The CDR3 is 11 amino acids. Study-level points and caveats: The model forecast ophthalmopathy, anticipating it by a median approximately 6.1 months before onset.

Comments on this clonotype: Its antigen remains unidentified.

Sequencing was carried out using blood. V gene TRBV29-1 combines with J gene TRBJ1-4; D gene uncertain. The sequence came from a woman in her late teens or twenties with Graves' hyperthyroidism. The CDR3 DNA reads as TGCAGCGGGAGGGTGGGTGAAAAACTGTTTTTT. Amino acid sequence: CSGRVGEKLFF. The variable domain in full, completed from reference TRBV29-1 and TRBJ1-4, reads SAVISQKPSRDICQRGTSLTIQCQVDSQVTMMFWYRQQPGQSLTLIATANQGSEATYESGFVIDKFPISRPNLTFSTLTVSNMSPEDSSIYLCSGRVGEKLFFGSGTQLSVL.